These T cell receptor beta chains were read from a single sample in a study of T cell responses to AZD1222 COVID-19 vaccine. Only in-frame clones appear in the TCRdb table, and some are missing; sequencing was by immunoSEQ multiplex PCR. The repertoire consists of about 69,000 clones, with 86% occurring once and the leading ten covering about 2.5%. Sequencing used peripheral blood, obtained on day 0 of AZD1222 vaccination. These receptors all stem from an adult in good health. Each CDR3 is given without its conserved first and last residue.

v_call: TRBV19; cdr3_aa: ASREQANYGYT
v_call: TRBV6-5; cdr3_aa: ASRPAARTEAF
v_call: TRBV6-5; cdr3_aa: ASSRAPGELF
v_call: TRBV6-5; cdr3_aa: ASNKGARNSPLH
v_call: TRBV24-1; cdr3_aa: ATSDSSSGRAYNEQF
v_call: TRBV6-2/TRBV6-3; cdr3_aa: ASSYSSNQPQH
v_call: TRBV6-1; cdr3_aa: ASSENYEQY
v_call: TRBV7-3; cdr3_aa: ASSLTGGGTDTQY
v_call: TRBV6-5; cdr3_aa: ASSLDRQETQY
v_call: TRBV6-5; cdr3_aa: ASSTTGGQSYGYT
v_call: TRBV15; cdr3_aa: ATSTEGGTNEKLF
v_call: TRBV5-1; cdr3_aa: ASSLGSRARGGQETQY
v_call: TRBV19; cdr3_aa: ASRGSMNTEAF
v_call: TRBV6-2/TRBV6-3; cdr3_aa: ASSWGTSYEQY
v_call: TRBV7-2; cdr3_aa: ASSLGAGNTIY
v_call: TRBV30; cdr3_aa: AWSRSTEPNTEAF
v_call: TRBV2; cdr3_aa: ASKGAGKNIQY
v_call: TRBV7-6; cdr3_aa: ASSLGASGANVLT
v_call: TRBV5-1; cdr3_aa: ASSLGADTQY
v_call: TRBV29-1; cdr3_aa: SVDPGDNEQF
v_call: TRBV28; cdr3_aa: ASSFDQEQY
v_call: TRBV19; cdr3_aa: ASSNRVTEAF
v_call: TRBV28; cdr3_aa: ASSPVGRGYSPLH
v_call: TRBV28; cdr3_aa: ASSFVGQGADEQY
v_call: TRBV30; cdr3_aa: AWSQWTGNTEAF
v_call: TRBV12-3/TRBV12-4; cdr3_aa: ASSFNRGTEAF
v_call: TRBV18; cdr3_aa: ASSPGLATETQY
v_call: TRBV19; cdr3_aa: ASKQVNSNQPQH
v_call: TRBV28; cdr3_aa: ASSLGRGDGYT
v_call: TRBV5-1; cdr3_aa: ASSDGQLLTHEQY
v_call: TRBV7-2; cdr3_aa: ASSLGGGGTDTQY
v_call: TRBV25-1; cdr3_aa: ASSEPGQGRGYGYT
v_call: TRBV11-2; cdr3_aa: ASSRGAGGAGYGYT